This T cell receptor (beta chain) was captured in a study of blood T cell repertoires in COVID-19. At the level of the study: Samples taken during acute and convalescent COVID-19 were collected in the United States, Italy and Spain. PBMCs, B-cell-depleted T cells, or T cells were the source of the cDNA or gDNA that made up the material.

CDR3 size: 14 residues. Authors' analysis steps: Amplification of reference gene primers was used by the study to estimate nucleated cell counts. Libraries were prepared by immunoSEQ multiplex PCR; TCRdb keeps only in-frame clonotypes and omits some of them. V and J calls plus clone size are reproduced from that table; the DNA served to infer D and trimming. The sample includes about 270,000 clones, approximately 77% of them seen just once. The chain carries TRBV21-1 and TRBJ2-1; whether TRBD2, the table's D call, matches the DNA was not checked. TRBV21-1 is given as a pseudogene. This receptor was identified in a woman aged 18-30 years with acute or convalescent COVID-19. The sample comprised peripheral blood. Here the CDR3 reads CASSKSGVFDEQFF. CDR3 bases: TGTGCCAGCAGCAAATCGGGTGTCTTCGATGAGCAGTTCTTC.